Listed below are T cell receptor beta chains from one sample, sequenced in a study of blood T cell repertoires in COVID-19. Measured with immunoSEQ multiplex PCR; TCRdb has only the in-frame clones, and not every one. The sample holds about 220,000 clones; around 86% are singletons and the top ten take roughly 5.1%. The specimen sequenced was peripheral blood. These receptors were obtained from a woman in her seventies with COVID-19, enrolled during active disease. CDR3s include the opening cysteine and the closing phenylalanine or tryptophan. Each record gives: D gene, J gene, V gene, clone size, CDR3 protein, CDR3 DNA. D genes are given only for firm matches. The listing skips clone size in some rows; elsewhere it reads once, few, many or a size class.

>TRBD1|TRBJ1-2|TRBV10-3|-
CAIPRGQGADGYTF
TGTGCCATCCCGCGGGGACAGGGGGCTGATGGCTACACCTTC
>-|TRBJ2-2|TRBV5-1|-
CASSSGLGGTGELFF
TGCGCCAGCAGCTCCGGACTAGGGGGCACCGGGGAGCTGTTTTTT
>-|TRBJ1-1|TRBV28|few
CASTAERVANTEAFF
TGTGCCAGCACCGCGGAGAGAGTGGCGAACACTGAAGCTTTCTTT
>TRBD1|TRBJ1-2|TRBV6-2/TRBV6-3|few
CASSSNRGALDGYTF
TGTGCCAGCAGTTCGAACAGGGGGGCTCTCGATGGCTACACCTTC
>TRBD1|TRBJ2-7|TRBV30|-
CAWSGDRGYEQYF
TGTGCCTGGAGTGGGGACAGGGGCTACGAGCAGTACTTC
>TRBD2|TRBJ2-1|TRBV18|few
CASSPPSGNYEQFF
TGTGCCAGCTCACCGCCTAGCGGTAACTATGAGCAGTTCTTC
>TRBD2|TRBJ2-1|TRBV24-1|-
CATGSGGTNNEQFF
TGTGCCACTGGAAGCGGGGGGACTAACAATGAGCAGTTCTTC
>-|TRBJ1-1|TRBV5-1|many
CASSLTGSNTEAFF
TGCGCCAGCAGCTTAACAGGGTCGAACACTGAAGCTTTCTTT
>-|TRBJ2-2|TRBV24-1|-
CATSDNQGYTGELFF
TGTGCCACCAGTGACAACCAGGGTTATACCGGGGAGCTGTTTTTT
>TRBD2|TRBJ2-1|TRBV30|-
CAWSVSLAADQQFF
TGTGCCTGGAGTGTGAGTCTAGCGGCCGATCAGCAGTTCTTC
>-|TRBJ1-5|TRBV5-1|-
CASSLLGEDNQPQHF
TGCGCCAGCAGCTTGTTAGGGGAAGACAATCAGCCCCAGCATTTT
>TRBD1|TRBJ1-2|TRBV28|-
CASRKTGARSLRYGYTF
TGTGCCAGCAGAAAAACAGGGGCTCGGAGTTTACGGTATGGCTACACCTTC
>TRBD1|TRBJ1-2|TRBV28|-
CASSQRQGHIYGYTF
TGTGCCAGCAGTCAAAGACAGGGTCACATCTATGGCTACACCTTC
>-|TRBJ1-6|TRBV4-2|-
CASSQDWQNNSPLHF
TGTGCCAGCAGCCAAGATTGGCAGAATAATTCACCCCTCCACTTT
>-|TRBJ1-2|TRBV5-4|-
CASSLGQDPATPF
TGTGCCAGCAGCTTGGGTCAGGATCCCGCTACGCCCTTC
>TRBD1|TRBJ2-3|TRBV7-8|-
CASSLAGGQGAFTQYF
TGTGCCAGCAGCTTAGCCGGGGGACAGGGGGCCTTTACGCAGTATTTT
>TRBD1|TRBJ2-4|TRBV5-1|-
CASSLSGTENIQYF
TGCGCCAGCAGCTTGTCCGGGACAGAAAACATTCAGTACTTC
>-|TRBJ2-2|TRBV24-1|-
CATSDPGQSNTGELFF
TGTGCCACCAGTGACCCGGGACAATCGAACACCGGGGAGCTGTTTTTT
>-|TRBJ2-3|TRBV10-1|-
CASMVRVKDTQYF
TGCGCCAGCATGGTCCGGGTTAAAGATACGCAGTATTTT
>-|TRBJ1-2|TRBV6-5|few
CASSHQAGFGYGYTF
TGTGCCAGCAGTCACCAAGCAGGGTTTGGCTATGGCTACACCTTC
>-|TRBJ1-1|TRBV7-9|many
CASSLEPMNTEAFF
TGTGCCAGCAGCTTAGAACCTATGAACACTGAAGCTTTCTTT
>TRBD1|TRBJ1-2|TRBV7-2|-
CASSPRDSYGYTF
TGTGCCAGCAGCCCTCGGGACAGCTATGGCTACACCTTC
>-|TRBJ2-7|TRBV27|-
CASSVGLYNYEQYF
TGTGCCAGCAGTGTGGGACTTTATAACTACGAGCAGTACTTC
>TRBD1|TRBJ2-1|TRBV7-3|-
CASSLTPTGIYNEQFF
TGTGCCAGCAGCTTAACACCGACAGGGATCTACAATGAGCAGTTCTTC
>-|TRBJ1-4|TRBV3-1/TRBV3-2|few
CASSQEGTGMGEKLFF
TGTGCCAGCAGCCAAGAAGGAACAGGGATGGGCGAAAAACTGTTTTTT
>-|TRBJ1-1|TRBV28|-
CASSWDMNTEAFF
TGTGCCAGCAGTTGGGACATGAACACTGAAGCTTTCTTT
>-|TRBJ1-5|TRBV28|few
CASRVTGNQPQHF
TGTGCCAGCAGGGTCACGGGCAATCAGCCCCAGCATTTT
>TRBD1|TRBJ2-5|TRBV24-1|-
CATSDLTGAHQETQYF
TGTGCCACCAGTGATTTGACAGGGGCCCACCAAGAGACCCAGTACTTC
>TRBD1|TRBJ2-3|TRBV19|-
CATRDRGTDTQYF
TGTGCCACCCGGGACAGGGGCACAGATACGCAGTATTTT
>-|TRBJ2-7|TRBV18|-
CASSKGPYEQYF
TGTGCCAGCTCAAAGGGGCCCTACGAGCAGTACTTC
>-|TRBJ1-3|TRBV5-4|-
CASSLFRSEGNTIYF
TGTGCCAGCAGCTTGTTCCGGAGTGAGGGAAACACCATATATTTT
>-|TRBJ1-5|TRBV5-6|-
CASSLRQGNSNQPQHF
TGTGCCAGCAGCTTGCGCCAGGGCAATAGCAATCAGCCCCAGCATTTT
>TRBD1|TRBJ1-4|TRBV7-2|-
CASSLAQTGIGLFF
TGTGCCAGCAGCTTAGCGCAGACAGGGATAGGACTGTTTTTT
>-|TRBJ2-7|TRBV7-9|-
CASSGAPQNEQYF
TGTGCCAGCAGCGGCGCGCCACAGAACGAGCAGTACTTC
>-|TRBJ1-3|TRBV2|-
CASSESGRLPGNTIYF
TGTGCCAGCAGTGAATCGGGAAGGTTGCCTGGAAACACCATATATTTT
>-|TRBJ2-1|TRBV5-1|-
CASSLGGSYNEQFF
TGCGCCAGCAGCCTCGGGGGCTCCTACAATGAGCAGTTCTTC
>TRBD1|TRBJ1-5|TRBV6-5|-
CASTTDRGNNQPQHF
TGTGCCAGCACCACGGACAGGGGAAACAATCAGCCCCAGCATTTT
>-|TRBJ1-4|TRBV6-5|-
CASSLDVLSEKLFF
TGTGCCAGCAGCCTGGATGTACTAAGTGAAAAACTGTTTTTT
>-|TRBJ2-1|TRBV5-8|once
CASSLLTSSYNEQFF
TGTGCCAGCAGCTTACTAACAAGCTCCTACAATGAGCAGTTCTTC
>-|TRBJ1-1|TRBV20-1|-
CSAILGGGAFF
TGCAGTGCCATTTTAGGGGGGGGAGCTTTCTTT
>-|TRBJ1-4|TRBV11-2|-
CASSPGQSYNEKLFF
TGTGCCAGCAGCCCCGGACAGTCGTATAATGAAAAACTGTTTTTT
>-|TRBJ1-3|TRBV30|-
CAWMQISGNTIYF
TGTGCCTGGATGCAGATCTCTGGAAACACCATATATTTT
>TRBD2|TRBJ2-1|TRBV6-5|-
CASRLAGGSDEQFF
TGTGCCAGCAGACTAGCGGGAGGGTCTGATGAGCAGTTCTTC
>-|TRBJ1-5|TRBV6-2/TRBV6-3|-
CASSPSMGNQPQHF
TGTGCCAGCAGTCCATCTATGGGCAATCAGCCCCAGCATTTT
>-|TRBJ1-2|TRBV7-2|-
CASSLVQGLNYGYTF
TGTGCCAGCAGCTTAGTTCAGGGCCTTAACTATGGCTACACCTTC
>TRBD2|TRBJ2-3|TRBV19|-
CASSFTSGRADTQYF
TGTGCCAGTAGTTTTACTAGCGGGAGGGCAGATACGCAGTATTTT
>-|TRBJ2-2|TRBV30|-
CAWRRLNTGELFF
TGTGCCTGGAGGAGACTAAACACCGGGGAGCTGTTTTTT
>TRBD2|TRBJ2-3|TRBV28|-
CASSFALAGGFTQYF
TGTGCCAGCAGTTTTGCACTAGCGGGAGGTTTCACGCAGTATTTT
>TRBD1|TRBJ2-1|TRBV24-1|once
CATSDRGGQGTYNEQFF
TGTGCCACCAGTGATAGAGGTGGACAGGGGACCTACAATGAGCAGTTCTTC